This T cell receptor (beta chain) was sequenced in a study of T-cell memory formation after mild COVID-19. As for the study in general: The TCR clusters were mostly specific to one donor. Study-level results: Whereas later expanders leaned CD4+, clones contracting day 15 to 85 showed a balanced CD4/CD8 makeup. Specificity for SARS-CoV-2 was not confirmed among the second-wave clones peaking on day 37.

This clonotype was seen a handful of times. Its antigen is as yet unknown. Per germline, CDR1 SGHRS and CDR2 YFSETQ. The CDR3 totals 16 residues. J was trimmed by 3 bases and V by 6 bases; bases with no gene match: 10. Each CDR3 protein is one row after TCRdb ran MiXCR on the 5' RACE reads. There are hundreds of thousands of distinct CDR3 sequences in the sample; about a sixth occur only once, and around 22% lies in the top ten. The sequencing sample was made of PBMCs or a T cell subset sorted from them (not recorded which). The chain is built from TRBV5-1 and TRBJ1-4, with TRBD1 identical over 8 bases. The sequence came from a man in his late teens or twenties who had mild COVID-19 (a few samples of this study predate the infection). Cell type and time point are not known. The CDR3 sequence: CASKPTGGGPNEKLFF. The CDR3 nucleotides read TGCGCCAGCAAACCAACAGGGGGAGGGCCTAATGAAAAACTGTTTTTT.